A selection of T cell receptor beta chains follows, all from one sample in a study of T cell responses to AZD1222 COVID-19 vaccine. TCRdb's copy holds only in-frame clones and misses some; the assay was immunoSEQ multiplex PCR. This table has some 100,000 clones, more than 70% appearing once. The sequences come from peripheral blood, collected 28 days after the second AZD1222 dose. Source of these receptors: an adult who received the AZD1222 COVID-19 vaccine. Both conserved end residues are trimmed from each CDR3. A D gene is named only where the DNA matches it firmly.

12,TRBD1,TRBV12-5,ASGPGGLGEKLF
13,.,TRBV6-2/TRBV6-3,ASSPTSSYSYEQY
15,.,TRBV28,ASSLLFGGRSGNTIY
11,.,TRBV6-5,ASRPLNTGELF
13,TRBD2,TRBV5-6,ASSLGGEGPWAQF
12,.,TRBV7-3,ASSSSGAGDTQY
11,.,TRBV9,ASSKTATDTQY
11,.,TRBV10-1,ASSLDIYYEQY
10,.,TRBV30,AWTTGNYGYT
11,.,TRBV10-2,ASSVGESYEQY
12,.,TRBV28,ASSLGRVNYGYT
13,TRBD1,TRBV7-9,ASSLRDRNQETQY
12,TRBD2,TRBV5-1,ASSLGTSADTQY
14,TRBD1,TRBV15,ATSRDRGRGAEKLF
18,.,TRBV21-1,ASSSTSGQEDQYSYNEQF
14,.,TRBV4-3,ASSQDRVSRTGELF
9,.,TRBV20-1,SARDNYEQY
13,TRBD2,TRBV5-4,ASSPSGRGHYEQY
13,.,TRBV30,AWRILPGRNTEAF
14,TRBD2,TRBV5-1,ASSLRRAGALREQY
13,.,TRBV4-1,ASSRPSPGFTEAF
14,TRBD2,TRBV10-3,AISLSETSDDNEQF
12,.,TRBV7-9,ASSFPGQTYEQY
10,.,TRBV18,ASSSMGGEQF
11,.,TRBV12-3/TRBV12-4,ASSLVSNEKLF
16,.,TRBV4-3,ASSQGLSGGRENTEAF
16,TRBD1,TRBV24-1,ATSDDRDRTLRTDTQY
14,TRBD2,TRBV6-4,ASSGAGLAGSNEQF
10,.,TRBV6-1,ATGELSREQY
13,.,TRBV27,ASSLEGASYNEQF
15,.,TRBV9,ASSVASVGGGNEKLF
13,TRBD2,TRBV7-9,ASSSSSGSPYEQY